The 10 T cell receptor beta chains below were found in one sample sequenced in a study of blood T cell repertoires in COVID-19. The method was immunoSEQ multiplex PCR; TCRdb's version includes in-frame clones alone and lacks a portion of them. The table records approximately 150,000 clones, around four fifths of them present only once. The sequenced sample consisted of PBMCs or T cells enriched from blood (not recorded which). Source of these receptors: a woman aged 45 to 65 with acute COVID-19.

The chain employs TRBV5-6 and TRBJ1-1; D gene uncertain. Germline V gives CDR1 SGHDT, CDR2 YYEEEE. This CDR3 is built from 12 residues. V lost 7 bases, J lost 7 bases, and 14 bases lay in between. For the CDR3, the DNA is TGTGCCAGCCGGGCGGTGGGAGGTGAAGCTTTCTTT. This encodes CASRAVGGEAFF.

The J gene is TRBJ1-2, the V gene TRBV5-6, with a possible D match to TRBD1 (5 bases). The CDR3 runs to 13 residues. Germline V gene data show CDR1 as SGHDT and CDR2 as YYEEEE. V dropped 1 base and J dropped 8 bases, with 12 bases sitting between them. CDR3 nucleotides: TGTGCCAGCAGCTTGAGCGGGACTTACGGCTACACCTTC. The encoded protein is CASSLSGTYGYTF.

This clone was observed a few times. The rearrangement links TRBV9 to TRBJ2-3; D call uncertain. The CDR3 length is 12 residues. Trimming took 2 bases from V and 2 from J, leaving 3 bases between them. CDR1 and CDR2 (germline): SGDLS, YYNGEE. For the CDR3, the DNA is TGTGCCAGCAGCGTCAACACAGATACGCAGTATTTT. This sequence encodes CASSVNTDTQYF.

The gene calls are TRBV10-2 and TRBJ2-2; a weak D match, TRBD2 (5 bases). Trimming cost V 10 bases and J 7 bases, with 13 bases left between them. This CDR3 has 12 amino acids. In germline, CDR1 is WSHSY, CDR2 SAAADI. CDR3: CATLRGDGELFF. The CDR3 nucleotides are TGCGCCACCCTTCGGGGAGACGGGGAGCTGTTTTTT.

This chain uses TRBV28 with TRBJ2-7; D ambiguous. Germline V lookup: CDR1 MDHEN, CDR2 SYDVKM. V was cut by 5 bases and J by 7 bases, with 9 bases left in between. This CDR3 has 11 residues. The CDR3 DNA reads as TGTGCCAGCAGTCTCGCTAGGGAGCAGTACTTC. It specifies CASSLAREQYF.

V is TRBV5-1 and J is TRBJ1-2, with 7 nucleotides matching TRBD1. Germline CDR1 and CDR2: SGHRS and YFSETQ. After removal of 4 bases from V and 3 bases from J, the junction contained 6 bases not matched to a gene. The CDR3 consists of 14 residues. CDR3 region: CASSPTGMDYGYTF. In DNA, the CDR3 is TGCGCCAGCAGCCCGACAGGGATGGACTATGGCTACACCTTC.

This clone was recorded a few times. The V and J genes are TRBV19 and TRBJ2-7, with a tentative D call TRBD2 (5 bases). This CDR3 spans 15 amino acids. V lost 2 bases, J lost 2 bases, and 13 bases lay in between. Germline CDR1 and CDR2: LNHDA and SQIVND (reference sequence). The DNA for the CDR3 is TGTGCCAGTAGTATATTTGCGGGCGGTGCCTACGAGCAGTACTTC. It encodes CASSIFAGGAYEQYF.

V is TRBV2 and J is TRBJ2-5, with 13 nucleotides matching TRBD2. The CDR3 spans 15 residues. V shed 9 bases and J 3 bases; nucleotides not matched to a gene: 7. From germline, CDR1 is SNHLY and CDR2 FYNNEI. In nucleotides, the CDR3 is TGTGCCAGTACAGGACTAGCGGGAGTAGAAGAGACCCAGTACTTC. Amino acids: CASTGLAGVEETQYF.

This chain joins TRBV6-5 and TRBJ1-1, with D perhaps TRBD1 (6 bases). Germline V gives CDR1 MNHEY, CDR2 SVGAGI. With 8 bases removed from V and 2 bases from J, the gap between germline ends came to 15 bases. This CDR3 has 14 residues. The CDR3 protein is CASRLGTPNTEAFF. The DNA for the CDR3 is TGTGCCAGCCGTCTAGGGACACCTAACACTGAAGCTTTCTTT.

The genes are TRBV4-1 and TRBJ2-5; D is unclear. Germline V gene data show CDR1 as MGHRA and CDR2 as YSYEKL. V dropped 4 bases and J dropped 4 bases, with 7 bases sitting between them. The CDR3 has 12 residues. CDR3 protein: CASSPPGETQYF. As DNA, the CDR3 is TGCGCCAGCAGCCCCCCCGGAGAGACCCAGTACTTC.